This T cell receptor beta chain was recorded in a study of control samples from healthy donors and cancer patients. Germline V CDR1 and CDR2: WNHNN, SYGVQD (reference sequence). CDR3 size: 13 residues. With 6 bases removed from V and 1 base from J, the gap between germline ends came to 9 bases. Method: immunoSEQ multiplex PCR; TCRdb's copy keeps in-frame clones and lacks some. The sample includes 350,000 to 450,000 clones, 90% seen only once; the top ten take 5.5% to 8%. This clonotype was obtained from a man aged 40-55 years with head and neck cancer. The chain has TRBV10-1 and TRBJ1-1; D is unresolved. Sequencing used PBMCs. DNA of the CDR3: TGCGCCAGCAGCTATCAGGAGAACACTGAAGCTTTCTTT. Its translation is CASSYQENTEAFF.